This T cell receptor beta chain comes out of a study of blood T cell repertoires in COVID-19. Germline V gene lookup returns CDR1 SGHAT and CDR2 FQNNGV. CDR3 size: 18 residues. The V and J ends lost 0 bases and 3 bases, in that order; junction bases with no gene match: 11. Original processing methods: Using reference gene primer amplification, nucleated cell counts were estimated. Data came from immunoSEQ multiplex PCR; TCRdb stores just in-frame clones and leaves some out. V and J calls and clone size come straight from that table; D and trimming were deduced from the DNA. The repertoire holds around 130,000 clones, with 80% as singletons.

The TCR originated in a man between 60 and 75 years old with active or convalescent COVID-19. The chain uses TRBV11-2 and TRBJ2-7, with 10 bases matching TRBD1. Sequenced: peripheral blood. CDR3 protein: CASSLDGPPGQGIYEQYF. In nucleotides, the CDR3 is TGTGCCAGCAGCTTAGATGGCCCCCCGGGACAGGGGATCTACGAGCAGTACTTC.